The rows below give T cell receptor beta chains drawn from one sample of a study of blood T cell repertoires in COVID-19. Assay used: immunoSEQ multiplex PCR; TCRdb lists only in-frame clones, some missing. The sample has around 480,000 clones; 87% are singletons. Sequenced input: PBMCs or T cells enriched from blood (not recorded which). These receptors all stem from a young woman who had recovered from COVID-19. Both conserved end residues are part of each CDR3. D genes are given only for firm matches. Rows give clone size only sometimes, using once, few, many, or a class for an expanded clone.

J gene	D gene	CDR3 length	clone size	V gene	CDR3 DNA	CDR3 protein
TRBJ2-7	.	17	.	TRBV28	TGTGCCAGCAGTTTAGGGAGACAGTGGGACTTGCCCTACGAGCAGTACTTC	CASSLGRQWDLPYEQYF
TRBJ2-1	.	14	.	TRBV27	TGTGCCAGCAGTGCTATTATGTCCCAGGATGAGCAGTTCTTC	CASSAIMSQDEQFF
TRBJ2-7	.	11	.	TRBV3-1/TRBV3-2	TGTGCCAGCAGCCAAGATGGGGCAGTAGGCTTC	CASSQDGAVGF
TRBJ2-3	TRBD1	14	.	TRBV7-2	TGTGCCAGCAGTAACAGGGGGCCCACAGATACGCAGTATTTT	CASSNRGPTDTQYF
TRBJ1-4	.	14	.	TRBV7-9	TGTGCCAGCAGCCCTACAGGGCGAGGTGAAAAACTGTTTTTT	CASSPTGRGEKLFF
TRBJ1-4	.	15	.	TRBV4-1	TGCGCCAGCAGCGTAAGCGGGTGGGCTAATGAAAAACTGTTTTTT	CASSVSGWANEKLFF
TRBJ2-2	.	15	.	TRBV19	TGTGCCAGTAGTCTACCGGGACTCAACACCGGGGAGCTGTTTTTT	CASSLPGLNTGELFF
TRBJ2-4	.	15	.	TRBV2	TGTGCCAGCAGTGAGAGAGTTGGAGCCAAAAACATTCAGTACTTC	CASSERVGAKNIQYF
TRBJ1-1	TRBD1	13	.	TRBV4-1	TGCGCCAGCAGCCTGACAGGGGGAACTGAAGCTTTCTTT	CASSLTGGTEAFF
TRBJ2-3	TRBD2	14	.	TRBV7-2	TGTGCCAGCAGGGCGGGGGGCTCCACAGATACGCAGTATTTT	CASRAGGSTDTQYF
TRBJ2-3	TRBD2	17	.	TRBV2	TGTGCCAGCAGTGAAGAGGGGGCTAGCGGGGGCACAGATACGCAGTATTTT	CASSEEGASGGTDTQYF
TRBJ2-1	.	14	.	TRBV4-1	TGCGCCAGCAGCCAAGACCCAGGGCTCTATGAGCAGTTCTTC	CASSQDPGLYEQFF
TRBJ1-5	.	17	.	TRBV19	TGTGCCAGTAGTATAGGAGTGGGGCAGAAACTCAATCAGCCCCAGCATTTT	CASSIGVGQKLNQPQHF
TRBJ2-5	TRBD2	14	.	TRBV11-2	TGTGCCAGCAGCCCTGGGACTAGCGGGAGCACCCAGTACTTC	CASSPGTSGSTQYF
TRBJ2-5	TRBD1	13	.	TRBV9	TGTGCCAGCAGGGGGGACAGTCAAGAGACCCAGTACTTC	CASRGDSQETQYF
TRBJ2-7	.	14	.	TRBV10-2	TGCGCCAGCAGTGAGCTAGCAACCTCCTACGAGCAGTACTTC	CASSELATSYEQYF
TRBJ1-2	.	13	.	TRBV25-1	TGTGCCAGCAGGCAGGGCGGTTCCTATGGCTACACCTTC	CASRQGGSYGYTF
TRBJ1-2	.	13	.	TRBV2	TGTGCCAGCAGTACGGCCTCAGGGGATAGCTACACCTTC	CASSTASGDSYTF
TRBJ1-5	.	13	few	TRBV3-1/TRBV3-2	TGTGCCAGCAGCCAAGATATCCATCAGCCCCAGCATTTT	CASSQDIHQPQHF
TRBJ2-5	TRBD1	14	.	TRBV5-1	TGCGCCAGCAGGACAGGGCCCCCCACGGAGTCCCAGTACTTC	CASRTGPPTESQYF
TRBJ1-1	TRBD1	12	.	TRBV10-3	TGTGCCATCAGTGGGACAGGGTTTGAAGCTTTCTTT	CAISGTGFEAFF
TRBJ1-3	TRBD1	15	.	TRBV7-9	TGTGCCAGCAGCCTTCCAGGGGGCTCTGGAAACACCATATATTTT	CASSLPGGSGNTIYF
TRBJ1-2	TRBD1	15	once	TRBV2	TGTGCCAGCAGCCCCGGGACAGGGCTAAACTATGGCTACACCTTC	CASSPGTGLNYGYTF
TRBJ1-1	.	15	.	TRBV2	TGTGCCAGCAGTGAAGCGGGGGGTGGGATCACTGAAGCTTTCTTT	CASSEAGGGITEAFF
TRBJ1-2	TRBD1	12	.	TRBV19	TGTGCCAGTAACACAGGGGACTATGGCTACACCTTC	CASNTGDYGYTF
TRBJ1-2	TRBD1	12	.	TRBV2	TGTGCCAGCTCGGACAGGGCTTATGGCTACACCTTC	CASSDRAYGYTF
TRBJ2-2	TRBD2	16	.	TRBV9	TGTGCCAGCAGTCTCAGCGGGGTGGCCAACACCGGGGAGCTGTTTTTT	CASSLSGVANTGELFF
TRBJ2-7	TRBD1	14	.	TRBV19	TGTGCCAGTGCCAAACAGGGGAGCTCCTACGAGCAGTACTTC	CASAKQGSSYEQYF
TRBJ2-7	TRBD1	15	.	TRBV6-2/TRBV6-3	TGTGCCAGCAGTTACTCGGGACAGGGCTCCTACGAGCAGTACTTC	CASSYSGQGSYEQYF
TRBJ1-6	.	14	.	TRBV5-1	TGCGCCAGCAGCTTGACCCCGGTGGATTCACCCCTCCACTTT	CASSLTPVDSPLHF
TRBJ1-5	TRBD1	19	.	TRBV11-3	TGTGCCAGCAGCTCCAAACGGGACAGGGCACCCTATAGCAATCAGCCCCAGCATTTT	CASSSKRDRAPYSNQPQHF
TRBJ2-3	.	14	few	TRBV11-2	TGTGCCAGCAGCTTAAGCGGTAGCACAGATACGCAGTATTTT	CASSLSGSTDTQYF
TRBJ1-4	TRBD1	15	.	TRBV5-1	TGCGCCAGCAGCTTGAAAGGGGACAGAGGGGAAAAACTGTTTTTT	CASSLKGDRGEKLFF
TRBJ1-4	TRBD1	14	.	TRBV3-1/TRBV3-2	TGTGCCAGCAGCTCCGGGACAGGGAGTGAAAAACTGTTTTTT	CASSSGTGSEKLFF
TRBJ1-1	.	14	.	TRBV19	TGTGCCAGTAGTATTCAGCAGGGAGGCACTGAAGCTTTCTTT	CASSIQQGGTEAFF
TRBJ1-1	TRBD1	16	.	TRBV19	TGTGCCAGTAGTGCAGGACAGGGGGCCCTAAAAAAAGAAGCTTTCTTT	CASSAGQGALKKEAFF
TRBJ2-7	.	14	.	TRBV28	TGTGCCAGCAACCCTTCAGGGCAGCCCTACGAGCAGTACTTC	CASNPSGQPYEQYF
TRBJ2-7	TRBD2	18	.	TRBV5-1	TGCGCCAGCAGCTCCATTCCCGGGACTAGCGGGGGGGCCTCCGAGCAGTACTTC	CASSSIPGTSGGASEQYF
TRBJ1-1	.	12	.	TRBV12-5	TGTGCTAGTGGCCGAGAGAACACTGAAGCTTTCTTT	CASGRENTEAFF
TRBJ2-3	.	14	.	TRBV11-3	TGTGCCAGCAGCCCGGTCGGTAGCACAGATACGCAGTATTTT	CASSPVGSTDTQYF
TRBJ1-1	TRBD1	15	.	TRBV3-1/TRBV3-2	TGTGCCAGCAGCCCCCGGGAGGGGGCATTCCCTGAAGCTTTCTTT	CASSPREGAFPEAFF
TRBJ1-2	.	13	.	TRBV3-1/TRBV3-2	TGTGCCAGCAGCCTCAAGACAGAGTCCGGCTACACCTTC	CASSLKTESGYTF
TRBJ1-4	.	15	once	TRBV19	TGTGCCAGTAGTTGGCAACCCTCCCGCCCTGAAAAACTGTTTTTT	CASSWQPSRPEKLFF
TRBJ1-2	.	11	.	TRBV19	TGTGCCAGTAGTTATTTCGCGGGCTACACCTTC	CASSYFAGYTF
TRBJ1-2	.	14	.	TRBV30	TGTGCCTGGAGTGGACGACACTACAGGAATGGCTACACCTTC	CAWSGRHYRNGYTF
TRBJ2-3	TRBD2	18	.	TRBV4-2	TGTGCCAGCAGCCAAGATCCGCCTAGCGGGGGGCCCACAGATACGCAGTATTTT	CASSQDPPSGGPTDTQYF
TRBJ2-2	.	13	.	TRBV3-1/TRBV3-2	TGTGCCAGCAGCCAAGTCAGCACCGGGGAGCTGTTTTTT	CASSQVSTGELFF
TRBJ2-1	.	13	.	TRBV5-1	TGCGCCAGCGGGGGGTGGTCCTACAATGAGCAGTTCTTC	CASGGWSYNEQFF
TRBJ1-6	TRBD1	15	.	TRBV30	TGTGCCTGGGCCAGGGGGGTGTCCTATAATTCACCCCTCCACTTT	CAWARGVSYNSPLHF
TRBJ2-3	.	11	once	TRBV24-1	TGTGCCACCTCTAGAGTGGGTACGCAGTATTTT	CATSRVGTQYF
TRBJ1-1	TRBD1	17	.	TRBV10-2	TGCGCCAGCAGGCGCGTAACAGGGGGCGGAGAGAACACTGAAGCTTTCTTT	CASRRVTGGGENTEAFF
TRBJ1-5	TRBD1	14	.	TRBV30	TGTGCCTTATCGGACAGGGCGAGGGGTCAGCCCCAGCATTTT	CALSDRARGQPQHF
TRBJ1-1	.	15	.	TRBV5-6	TGTGCCAGCAGCTACGGACATTCGCTGAACACTGAAGCTTTCTTT	CASSYGHSLNTEAFF
TRBJ1-2	TRBD1	15	.	TRBV27	TGTGCCAGCAGTTTATCTACAGGGGGAGACTATGGCTACACCTTC	CASSLSTGGDYGYTF
TRBJ2-1	TRBD1	15	.	TRBV5-1	TGCGCCAGCAGCTCTGGACAGGGGGTCTACAATGAGCAGTTCTTC	CASSSGQGVYNEQFF
TRBJ1-3	.	15	.	TRBV11-2	TGTGCCAGCAGTGAAACGAGGGACTCTGGAAACACCATATATTTT	CASSETRDSGNTIYF
TRBJ2-7	TRBD2	16	.	TRBV9	TGTGCCAGCAGCGCTCATGGTGGCGGGGGGATCTACGAGCAGTACTTC	CASSAHGGGGIYEQYF
TRBJ2-7	TRBD1	16	.	TRBV7-9	TGTGCCAGCAGCTTTGGGGACAGGGGGGGTTCCTACGAGCAGTACTTC	CASSFGDRGGSYEQYF
TRBJ2-7	TRBD1	12	.	TRBV11-2	TGTGCCAGCAGCAGGACAGGCTACGAGCAGTACTTC	CASSRTGYEQYF
TRBJ1-2	.	13	.	TRBV9	TGTGCCAGCAGCGTAGAAGGGGCTGGTGGCTACACCTTC	CASSVEGAGGYTF